This TCR beta chain was retrieved from a study of blood T cell repertoires in COVID-19. Study in general: Some COVID-19 samples were acute and others convalescent; all came from the United States, Italy and Spain. T cells, B-cell-depleted T cells, or PBMCs supplied cDNA or gDNA.

Germline V gives CDR1 SQVTM, CDR2 ANQGSEA. Trimming left V 1 base short and J 6 bases short, with 10 bases between. The CDR3 spans 13 residues. In the original analysis: Amplification from reference gene primers served as the basis for estimated nucleated cell counts. Profiled with immunoSEQ multiplex PCR; TCRdb holds only in-frame clones, not every one. V and J calls plus clone size are reproduced from that table; the DNA served to infer D and trimming. The sample has 300,000 or so clones; 87% are singletons. The sample comprised peripheral blood. The chain employs TRBV29-1 and TRBJ2-1, with a weak D call TRBD2 (5 bases). The sequence was collected from a woman between 45 and 60 years old who had recovered from COVID-19. The DNA for the CDR3 is TGCAGCGTTGAAGGGGGAGTAGGCAATGAGCAGTTCTTC. This gives the protein CSVEGGVGNEQFF.